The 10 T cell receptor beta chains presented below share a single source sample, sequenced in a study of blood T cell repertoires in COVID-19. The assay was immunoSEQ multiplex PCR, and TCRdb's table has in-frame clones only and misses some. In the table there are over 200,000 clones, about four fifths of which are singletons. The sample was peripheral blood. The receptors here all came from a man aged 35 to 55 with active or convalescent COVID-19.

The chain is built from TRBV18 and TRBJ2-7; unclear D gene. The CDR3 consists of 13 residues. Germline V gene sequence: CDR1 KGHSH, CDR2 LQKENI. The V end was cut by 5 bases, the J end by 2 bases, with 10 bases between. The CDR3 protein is CASSDSQTYEQYF. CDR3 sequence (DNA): TGTGCCAGCTCAGACTCGCAAACCTACGAGCAGTACTTC.

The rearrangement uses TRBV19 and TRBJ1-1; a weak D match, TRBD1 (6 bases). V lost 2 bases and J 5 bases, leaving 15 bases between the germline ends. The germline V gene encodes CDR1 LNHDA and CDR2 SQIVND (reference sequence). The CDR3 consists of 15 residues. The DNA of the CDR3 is TGTGCCAGTAGTATAATAACGCAGGGGATGACTGAAGCTTTCTTT. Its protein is CASSIITQGMTEAFF. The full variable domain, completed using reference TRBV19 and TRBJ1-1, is DGGITQSPKYLFRKEGQNVTLSCEQNLNHDAMYWYRQDPGQGLRLIYYSQIVNDFQKGDIAEGYSVSREKKESFPLTVTSAQKNPTAFYLCASSIITQGMTEAFFGQGTRLTVV.

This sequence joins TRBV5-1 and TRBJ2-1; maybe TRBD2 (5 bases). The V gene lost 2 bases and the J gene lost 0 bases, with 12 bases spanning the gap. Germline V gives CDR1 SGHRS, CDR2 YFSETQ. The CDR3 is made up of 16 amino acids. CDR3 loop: CASSFWSGSSYNEQFF. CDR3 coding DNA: TGCGCCAGCAGCTTTTGGTCGGGGAGCTCCTACAATGAGCAGTTCTTC.

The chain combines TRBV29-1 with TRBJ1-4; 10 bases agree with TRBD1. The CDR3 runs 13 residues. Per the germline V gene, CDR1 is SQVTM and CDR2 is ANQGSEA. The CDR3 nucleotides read TGCACCGCCACCGGGACAGGGGACGAGAAACTGTTTTTT. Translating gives CTATGTGDEKLFF.

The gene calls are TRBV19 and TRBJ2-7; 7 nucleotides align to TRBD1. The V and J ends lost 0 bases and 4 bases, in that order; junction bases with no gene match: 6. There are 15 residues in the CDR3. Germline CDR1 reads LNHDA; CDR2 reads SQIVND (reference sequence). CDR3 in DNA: TGTGCCAGTAGTATAGACACAGGGGTTAGGTACGAGCAGTACTTC. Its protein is CASSIDTGVRYEQYF.

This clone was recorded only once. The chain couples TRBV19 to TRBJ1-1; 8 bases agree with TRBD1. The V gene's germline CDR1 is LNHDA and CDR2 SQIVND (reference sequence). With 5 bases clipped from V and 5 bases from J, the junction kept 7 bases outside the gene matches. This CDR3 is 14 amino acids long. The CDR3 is CASSPQGGVTEAFF. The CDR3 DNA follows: TGTGCCAGTAGTCCACAGGGGGGGGTTACTGAAGCTTTCTTT.

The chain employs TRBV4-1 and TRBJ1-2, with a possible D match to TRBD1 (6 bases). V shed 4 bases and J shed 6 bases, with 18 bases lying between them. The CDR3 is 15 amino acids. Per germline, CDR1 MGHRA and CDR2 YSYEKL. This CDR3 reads CASSPIGRGWDGYTF. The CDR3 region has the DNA TGCGCCAGCAGCCCTATAGGCAGGGGATGGGATGGCTACACCTTC.

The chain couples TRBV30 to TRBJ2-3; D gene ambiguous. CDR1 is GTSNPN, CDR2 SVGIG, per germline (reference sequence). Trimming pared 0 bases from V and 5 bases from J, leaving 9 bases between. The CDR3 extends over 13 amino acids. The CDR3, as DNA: TGTGCCTGGAGTGTGGGTCGGGTAGATACGCAGTATTTT. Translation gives CAWSVGRVDTQYF.

The CDR3 sequence: CASSQATGAPFEQYF. The CDR3 DNA reads TGCGCCAGCAGCCAAGCGACAGGGGCCCCCTTCGAGCAGTACTTC. This chain uses TRBV4-1 with TRBJ2-7; 8 positions agree with TRBD1. CDR1 and CDR2 (germline): MGHRA, YSYEKL. After removal of 1 base from V and 6 bases from J, the junction contained 8 bases not matched to a gene. The CDR3 length is 15 residues.

The CDR3 bases are TGTGCCAGTACCGAGGGACAAATCTCCTACGAGCAGTACTTC. Residues: CASTEGQISYEQYF. The chain links TRBV6-5 to TRBJ2-7; possibly TRBD1 for D (6 bases). The CDR3 loop spans 14 amino acids. The germline V and J ends were trimmed by 9 bases and 0 bases, with 15 bases remaining between them. Per the germline V gene, CDR1 is MNHEY and CDR2 is SVGAGI.